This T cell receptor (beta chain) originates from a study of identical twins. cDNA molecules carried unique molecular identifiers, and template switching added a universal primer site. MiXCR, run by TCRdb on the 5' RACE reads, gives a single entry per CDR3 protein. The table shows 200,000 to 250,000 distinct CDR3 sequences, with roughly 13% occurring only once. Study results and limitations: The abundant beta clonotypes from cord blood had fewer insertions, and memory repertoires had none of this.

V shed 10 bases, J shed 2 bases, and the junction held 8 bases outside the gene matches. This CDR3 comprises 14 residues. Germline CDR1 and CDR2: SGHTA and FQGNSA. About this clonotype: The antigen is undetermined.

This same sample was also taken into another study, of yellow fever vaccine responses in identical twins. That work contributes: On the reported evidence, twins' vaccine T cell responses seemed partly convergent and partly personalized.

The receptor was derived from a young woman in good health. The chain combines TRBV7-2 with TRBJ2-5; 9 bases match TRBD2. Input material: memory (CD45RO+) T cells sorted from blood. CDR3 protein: CATAGGRIQETQYF. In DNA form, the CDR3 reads TGTGCCACCGCGGGAGGGAGAATACAAGAGACCCAGTACTTC.